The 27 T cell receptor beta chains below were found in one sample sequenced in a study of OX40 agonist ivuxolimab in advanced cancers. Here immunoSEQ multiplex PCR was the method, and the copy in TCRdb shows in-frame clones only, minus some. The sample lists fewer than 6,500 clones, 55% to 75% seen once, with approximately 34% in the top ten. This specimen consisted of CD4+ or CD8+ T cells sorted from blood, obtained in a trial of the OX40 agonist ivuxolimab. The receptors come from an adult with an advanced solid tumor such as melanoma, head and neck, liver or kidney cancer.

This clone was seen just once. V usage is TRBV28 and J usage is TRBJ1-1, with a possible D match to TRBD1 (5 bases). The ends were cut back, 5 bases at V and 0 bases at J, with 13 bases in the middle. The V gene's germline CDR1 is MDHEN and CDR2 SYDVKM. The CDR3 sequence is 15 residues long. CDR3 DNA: TGTGCCAGCAGTCAACCCCGGGACTTGAACACTGAAGCTTTCTTT. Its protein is CASSQPRDLNTEAFF.

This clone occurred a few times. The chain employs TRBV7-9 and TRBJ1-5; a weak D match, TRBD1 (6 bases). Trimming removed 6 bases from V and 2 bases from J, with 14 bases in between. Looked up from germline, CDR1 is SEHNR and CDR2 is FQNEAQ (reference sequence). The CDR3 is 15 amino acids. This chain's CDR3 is CASSSTGPGNQPQHF. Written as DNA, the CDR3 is TGTGCCAGCAGTTCTACAGGGCCCGGCAATCAGCCCCAGCATTTT.

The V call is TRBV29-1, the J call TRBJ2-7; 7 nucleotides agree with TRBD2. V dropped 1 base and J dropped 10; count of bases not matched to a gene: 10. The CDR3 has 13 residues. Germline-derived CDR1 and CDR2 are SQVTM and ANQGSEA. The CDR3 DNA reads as TGCAGCGTTGAAGGCGGGAGCACGTACGCCCAGTACTTC. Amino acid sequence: CSVEGGSTYAQYF.

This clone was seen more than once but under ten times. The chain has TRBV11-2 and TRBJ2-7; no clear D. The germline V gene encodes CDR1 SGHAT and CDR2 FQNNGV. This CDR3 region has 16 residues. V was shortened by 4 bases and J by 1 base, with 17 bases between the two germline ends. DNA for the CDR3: TGTGCCAGCAGCTCGATAATGGGTCCCCTTTCCTACGAGCAGTACTTC. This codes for CASSSIMGPLSYEQYF.

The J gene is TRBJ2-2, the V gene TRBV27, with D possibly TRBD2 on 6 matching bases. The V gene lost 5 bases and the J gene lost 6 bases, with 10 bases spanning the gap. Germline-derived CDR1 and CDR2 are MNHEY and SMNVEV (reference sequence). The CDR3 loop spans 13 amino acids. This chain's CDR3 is CASSPGGPGELFF. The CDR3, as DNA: TGTGCCAGCAGTCCCGGGGGACCCGGGGAGCTGTTTTTT.

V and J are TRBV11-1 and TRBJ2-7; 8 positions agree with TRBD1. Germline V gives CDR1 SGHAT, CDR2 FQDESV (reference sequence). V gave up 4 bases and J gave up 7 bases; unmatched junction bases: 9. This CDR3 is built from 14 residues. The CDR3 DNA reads TGTGCCAGCAGCTCCACAGGGGGTGTCTTGGAGCAGTACTTC. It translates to CASSSTGGVLEQYF.

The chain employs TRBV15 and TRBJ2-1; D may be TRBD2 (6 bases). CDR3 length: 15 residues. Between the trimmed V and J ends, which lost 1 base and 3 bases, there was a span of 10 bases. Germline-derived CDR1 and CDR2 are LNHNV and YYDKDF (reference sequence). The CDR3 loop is CATSRGGEDYNEQFF. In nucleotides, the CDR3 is TGTGCCACCAGCAGAGGGGGGGAAGACTACAATGAGCAGTTCTTC.

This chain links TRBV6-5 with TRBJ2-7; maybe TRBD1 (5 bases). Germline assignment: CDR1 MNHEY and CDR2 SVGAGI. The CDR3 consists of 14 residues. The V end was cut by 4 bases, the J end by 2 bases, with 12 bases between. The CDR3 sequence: CASSFDSFTYEQYF. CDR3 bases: TGTGCCAGCAGTTTTGACAGCTTTACCTACGAGCAGTACTTC.

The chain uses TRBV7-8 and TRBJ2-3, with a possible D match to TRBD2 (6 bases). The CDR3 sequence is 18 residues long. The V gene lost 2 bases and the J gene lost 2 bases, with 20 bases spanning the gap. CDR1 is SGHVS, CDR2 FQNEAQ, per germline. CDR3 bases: TGTGCCAGCAGCTTAACCTCAGAGGAGGGCGGGGTCACAGATACGCAGTATTTT. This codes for CASSLTSEEGGVTDTQYF.

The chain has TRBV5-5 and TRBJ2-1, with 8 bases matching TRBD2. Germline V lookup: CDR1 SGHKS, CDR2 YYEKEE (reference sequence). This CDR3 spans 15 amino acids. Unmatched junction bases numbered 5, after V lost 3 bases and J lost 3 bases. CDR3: CASSWSGSLYNEQFF. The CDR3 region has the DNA TGTGCCAGCAGCTGGAGCGGGAGCCTCTACAATGAGCAGTTCTTC. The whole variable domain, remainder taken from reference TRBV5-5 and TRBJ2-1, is DAGVTQSPTHLIKTRGQQVTLRCSPISGHKSVSWYQQVLGQGPQFIFQYYEKEERGRGNFPDRFSARQFPNYSSELNVNALLLGDSALYLCASSWSGSLYNEQFFGPGTRLTVL.

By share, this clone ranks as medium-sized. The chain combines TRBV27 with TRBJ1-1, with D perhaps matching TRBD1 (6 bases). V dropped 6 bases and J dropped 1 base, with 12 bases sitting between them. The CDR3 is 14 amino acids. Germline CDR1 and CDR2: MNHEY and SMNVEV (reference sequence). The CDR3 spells CASREWGANTEAFF. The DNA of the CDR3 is TGTGCCAGCAGGGAGTGGGGGGCGAACACTGAAGCTTTCTTT.

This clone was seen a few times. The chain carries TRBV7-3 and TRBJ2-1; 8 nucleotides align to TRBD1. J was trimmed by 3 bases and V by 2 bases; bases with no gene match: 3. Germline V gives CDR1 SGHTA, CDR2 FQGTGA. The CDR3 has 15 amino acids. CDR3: CASSLGTGHYNEQFF. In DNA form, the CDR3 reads TGTGCCAGCAGCTTAGGGACAGGTCACTACAATGAGCAGTTCTTC.

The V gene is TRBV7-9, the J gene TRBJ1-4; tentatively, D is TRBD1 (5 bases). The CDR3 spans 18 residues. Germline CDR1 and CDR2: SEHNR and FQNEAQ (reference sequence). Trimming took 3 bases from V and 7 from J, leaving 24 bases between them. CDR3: CASSFASFPGGSGEKLFF. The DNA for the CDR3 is TGTGCCAGCAGCTTCGCCTCTTTCCCCGGGGGGAGTGGTGAAAAACTGTTTTTT.

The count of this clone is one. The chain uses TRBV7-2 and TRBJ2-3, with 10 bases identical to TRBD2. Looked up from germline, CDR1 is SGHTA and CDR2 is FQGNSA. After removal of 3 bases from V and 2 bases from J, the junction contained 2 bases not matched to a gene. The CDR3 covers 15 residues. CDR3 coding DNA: TGTGCCAGCAGCTTTAGCGGGAGGACCACAGATACGCAGTATTTT. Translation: CASSFSGRTTDTQYF.

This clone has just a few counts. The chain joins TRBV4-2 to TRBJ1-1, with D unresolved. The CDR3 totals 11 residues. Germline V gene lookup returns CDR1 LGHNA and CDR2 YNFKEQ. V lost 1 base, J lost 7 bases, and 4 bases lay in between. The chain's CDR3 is CASSQGHEAFF. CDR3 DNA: TGTGCCAGCAGCCAAGGCCATGAAGCTTTCTTT.

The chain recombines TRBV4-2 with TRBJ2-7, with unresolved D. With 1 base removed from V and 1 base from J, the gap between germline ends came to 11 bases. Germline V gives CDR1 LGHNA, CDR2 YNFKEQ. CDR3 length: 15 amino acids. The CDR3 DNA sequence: TGTGCCAGCAGCCAAGGTCTGCAGCCTTCCTACGAGCAGTACTTC. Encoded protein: CASSQGLQPSYEQYF.

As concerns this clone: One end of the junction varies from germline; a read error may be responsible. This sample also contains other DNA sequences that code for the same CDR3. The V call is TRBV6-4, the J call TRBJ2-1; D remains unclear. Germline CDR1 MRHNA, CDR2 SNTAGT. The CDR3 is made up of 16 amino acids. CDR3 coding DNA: TGTGCCAGCAGTGACGAACTAACCGGCTCCTACAATGAACAGTTCTTC. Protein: CASSDELTGSYNEQFF.

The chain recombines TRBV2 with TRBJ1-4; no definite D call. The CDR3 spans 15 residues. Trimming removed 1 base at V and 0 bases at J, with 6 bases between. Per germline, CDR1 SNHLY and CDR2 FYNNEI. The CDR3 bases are TGTGCCAGCAGTGAAGGTTCTGCAACTAATGAAAAACTGTTTTTT. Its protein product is CASSEGSATNEKLFF.

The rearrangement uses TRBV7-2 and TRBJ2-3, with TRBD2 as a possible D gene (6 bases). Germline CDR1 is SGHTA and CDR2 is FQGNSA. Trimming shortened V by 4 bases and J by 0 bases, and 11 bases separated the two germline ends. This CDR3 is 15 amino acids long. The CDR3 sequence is CASSSGLSSTDTQYF. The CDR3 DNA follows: TGTGCCAGCAGCTCGGGACTTTCTAGCACAGATACGCAGTATTTT.

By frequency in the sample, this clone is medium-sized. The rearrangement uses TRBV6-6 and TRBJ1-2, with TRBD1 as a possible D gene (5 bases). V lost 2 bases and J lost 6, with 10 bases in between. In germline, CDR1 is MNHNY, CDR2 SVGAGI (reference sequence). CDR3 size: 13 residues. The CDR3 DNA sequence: TGTGCCAGCAGTTACCTGGGGACGCATGGCTACACCTTC. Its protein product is CASSYLGTHGYTF.

The CDR3 is CASSWIGTGSTDTQYF. DNA for the CDR3: TGTGCCAGCAGTTGGATCGGGACAGGGAGCACAGATACGCAGTATTTT. This chain joins TRBV27 and TRBJ2-3; TRBD1 matches 9 bases. V shed 4 bases, J shed 0 bases, and the junction held 5 bases outside the gene matches. Germline assignment: CDR1 MNHEY and CDR2 SMNVEV (reference sequence). The CDR3 spans 16 residues.

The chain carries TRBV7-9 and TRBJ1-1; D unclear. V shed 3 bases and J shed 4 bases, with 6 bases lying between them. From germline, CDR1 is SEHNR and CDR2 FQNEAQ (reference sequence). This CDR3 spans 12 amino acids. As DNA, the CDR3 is TGTGCCAGCAGCTTTGAGGGCACTGAAGCTTTCTTT. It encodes CASSFEGTEAFF.

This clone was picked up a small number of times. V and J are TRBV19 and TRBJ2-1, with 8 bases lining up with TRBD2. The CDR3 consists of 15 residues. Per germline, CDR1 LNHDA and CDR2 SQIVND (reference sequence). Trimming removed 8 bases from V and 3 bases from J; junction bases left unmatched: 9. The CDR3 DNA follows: TGTGCCAGTTCCTCGGGAGGGCTGGGCTACAATGAGCAGTTCTTC. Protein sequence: CASSSGGLGYNEQFF.

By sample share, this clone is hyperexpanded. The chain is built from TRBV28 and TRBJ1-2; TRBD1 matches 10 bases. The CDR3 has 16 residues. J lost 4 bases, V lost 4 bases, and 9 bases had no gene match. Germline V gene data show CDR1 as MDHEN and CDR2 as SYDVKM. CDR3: CASSSRGTGAPYGYTF. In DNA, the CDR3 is TGTGCCAGCAGTTCGCGGGGGACAGGGGCTCCCTATGGCTACACCTTC.

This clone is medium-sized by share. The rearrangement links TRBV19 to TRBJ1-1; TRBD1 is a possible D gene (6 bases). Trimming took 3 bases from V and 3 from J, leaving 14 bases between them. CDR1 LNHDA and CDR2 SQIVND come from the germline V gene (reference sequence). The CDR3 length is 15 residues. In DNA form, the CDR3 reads TGTGCCAGTAGTATTTCTGCAGGGGCGGACACTGAAGCTTTCTTT. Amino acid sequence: CASSISAGADTEAFF.

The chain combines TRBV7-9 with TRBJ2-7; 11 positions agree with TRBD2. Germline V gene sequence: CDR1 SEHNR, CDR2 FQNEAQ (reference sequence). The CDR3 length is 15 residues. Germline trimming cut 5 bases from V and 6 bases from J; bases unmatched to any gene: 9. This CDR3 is CASSELAGDSGEQYF. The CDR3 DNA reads TGTGCCAGCAGCGAACTAGCGGGAGATTCGGGCGAGCAGTACTTC.

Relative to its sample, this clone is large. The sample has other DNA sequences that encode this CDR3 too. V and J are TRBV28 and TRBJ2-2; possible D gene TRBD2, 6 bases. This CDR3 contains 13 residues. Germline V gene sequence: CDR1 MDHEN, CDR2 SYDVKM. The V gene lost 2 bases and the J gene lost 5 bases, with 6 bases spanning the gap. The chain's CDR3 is CASSLRGTGELFF. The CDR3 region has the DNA TGTGCCAGCAGTTTACGGGGGACCGGGGAGCTGTTTTTT. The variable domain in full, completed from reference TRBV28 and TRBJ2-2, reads DVKVTQSSRYLVKRTGEKVFLECVQDMDHENMFWYRQDPGLGLRLIYFSYDVKMKEKGDIPEGYSVSREKKERFSLILESASTNQTSMYLCASSLRGTGELFFGEGSRLTVL.